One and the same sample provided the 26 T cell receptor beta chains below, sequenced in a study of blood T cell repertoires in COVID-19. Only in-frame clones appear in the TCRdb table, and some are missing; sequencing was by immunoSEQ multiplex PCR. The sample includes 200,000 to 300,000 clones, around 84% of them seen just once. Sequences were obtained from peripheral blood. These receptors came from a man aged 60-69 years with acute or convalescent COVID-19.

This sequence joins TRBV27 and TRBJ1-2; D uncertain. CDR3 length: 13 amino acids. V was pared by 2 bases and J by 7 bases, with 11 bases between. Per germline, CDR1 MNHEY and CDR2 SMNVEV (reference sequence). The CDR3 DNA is TGTGCCAGCAGTTTAGTCACGGGTGGTGGCTACACCTTC. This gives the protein CASSLVTGGGYTF.

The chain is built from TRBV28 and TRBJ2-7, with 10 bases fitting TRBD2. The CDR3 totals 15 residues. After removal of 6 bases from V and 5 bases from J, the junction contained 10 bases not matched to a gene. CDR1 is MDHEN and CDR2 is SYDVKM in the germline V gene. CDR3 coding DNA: TGTGCCAGCAGCACACCGGGACTAGCGTCTCACGAGCAGTACTTC. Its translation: CASSTPGLASHEQYF.

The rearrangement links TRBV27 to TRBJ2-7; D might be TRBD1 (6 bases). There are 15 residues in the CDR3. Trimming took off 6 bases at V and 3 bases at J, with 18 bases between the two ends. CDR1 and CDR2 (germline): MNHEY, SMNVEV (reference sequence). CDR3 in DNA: TGTGCCAGCAGGGGGGCAGCAGGGAGCAACTACGAGCAGTACTTC. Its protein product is CASRGAAGSNYEQYF.

For the CDR3, the DNA is TGCGCCAGCACCCTCCCCGGAGGGGGCTACGATACGCAGTATTTT. Its translation: CASTLPGGGYDTQYF. The rearrangement uses TRBV5-1 and TRBJ2-3; D perhaps matches TRBD1 (7 bases). V shed 6 bases and J shed 6 bases, with 20 bases lying between them. The CDR3 consists of 15 residues. CDR1 is SGHRS and CDR2 is YFSETQ in the germline V gene.

The CDR3 DNA reads TGCAGCGTTGATAGCCTAAACACCGGGGAGCTGTTTTTT. Its protein is CSVDSLNTGELFF. The chain employs TRBV29-1 and TRBJ2-2; no clear D. Germline loops: CDR1 SQVTM, CDR2 ANQGSEA. This CDR3 spans 13 amino acids. The V and J ends lost 3 bases and 2 bases respectively, with 7 bases between them.

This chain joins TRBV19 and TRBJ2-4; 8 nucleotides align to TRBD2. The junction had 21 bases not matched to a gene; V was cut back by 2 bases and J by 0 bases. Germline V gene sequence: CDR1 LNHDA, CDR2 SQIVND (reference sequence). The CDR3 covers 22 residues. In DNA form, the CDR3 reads TGTGCCAGTAGTATATTCGTGGGGAGGGGGACTAGGGGGACCCTAGCCAAAAACATTCAGTACTTC. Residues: CASSIFVGRGTRGTLAKNIQYF.

This CDR3 is CASSGRTGGYGYTF. The CDR3 coding sequence is TGTGCCAGCAGTGGGAGGACAGGGGGCTATGGCTACACCTTC. The chain links TRBV25-1 to TRBJ1-2; 10 bases align to TRBD1. After removal of 4 bases from V and 4 bases from J, the junction contained 3 bases not matched to a gene. This CDR3 is built from 14 residues. The germline gives CDR1 MGHDK, CDR2 SYGVNS.

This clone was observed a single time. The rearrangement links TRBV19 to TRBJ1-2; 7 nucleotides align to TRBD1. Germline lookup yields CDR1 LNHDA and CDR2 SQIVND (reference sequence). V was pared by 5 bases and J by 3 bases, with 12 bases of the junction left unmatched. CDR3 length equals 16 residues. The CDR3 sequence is CASSPEGGLTYYGYTF. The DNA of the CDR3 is TGTGCCAGTAGTCCAGAAGGGGGCTTAACATACTATGGCTACACCTTC.

CDR3: CASSNRGTESPLHF. The CDR3, as DNA: TGTGCCAGCAGTAACAGGGGGACGGAGTCACCCCTCCACTTT. V usage is TRBV27 and J usage is TRBJ1-6, with 8 positions matching TRBD1. The ends lost 5 bases at V and 10 bases at J; junction bases unmatched: 7. The CDR3 extends over 14 amino acids. In germline, CDR1 is MNHEY, CDR2 SMNVEV (reference sequence).

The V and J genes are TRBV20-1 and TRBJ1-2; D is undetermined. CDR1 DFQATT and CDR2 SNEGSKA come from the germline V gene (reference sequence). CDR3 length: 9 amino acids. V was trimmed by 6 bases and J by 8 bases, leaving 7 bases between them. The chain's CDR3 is CSAVAGYTF. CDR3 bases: TGCAGTGCCGTAGCCGGCTACACCTTC.

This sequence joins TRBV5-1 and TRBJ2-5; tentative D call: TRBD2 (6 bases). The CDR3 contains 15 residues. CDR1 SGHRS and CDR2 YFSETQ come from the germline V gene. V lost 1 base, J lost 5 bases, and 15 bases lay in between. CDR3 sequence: CASSLLGGSEETQYF. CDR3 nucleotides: TGCGCCAGCAGCTTGTTGGGGGGTTCGGAGGAGACCCAGTACTTC. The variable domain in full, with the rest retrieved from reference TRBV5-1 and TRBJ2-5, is KAGVTQTPRYLIKTRGQQVTLSCSPISGHRSVSWYQQTPGQGLQFLFEYFSETQRNKGNFPGRFSGRQFSNSRSEMNVSTLELGDSALYLCASSLLGGSEETQYFGPGTRLLVL.

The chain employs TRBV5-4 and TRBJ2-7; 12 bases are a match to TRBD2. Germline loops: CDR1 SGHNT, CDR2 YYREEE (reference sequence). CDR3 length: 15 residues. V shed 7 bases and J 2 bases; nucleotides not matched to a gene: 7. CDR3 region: CASGLAGIPAYEQYF. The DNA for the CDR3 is TGTGCCAGCGGACTAGCGGGGATTCCTGCCTACGAGCAGTACTTC.

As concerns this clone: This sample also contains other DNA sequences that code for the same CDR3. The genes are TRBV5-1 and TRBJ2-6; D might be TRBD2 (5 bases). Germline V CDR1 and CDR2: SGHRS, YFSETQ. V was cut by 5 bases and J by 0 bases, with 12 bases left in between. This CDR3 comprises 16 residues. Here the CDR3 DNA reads TGCGCCAGCAGTACGGGAACTACCTCTGGGGCCAACGTCCTGACTTTC. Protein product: CASSTGTTSGANVLTF.

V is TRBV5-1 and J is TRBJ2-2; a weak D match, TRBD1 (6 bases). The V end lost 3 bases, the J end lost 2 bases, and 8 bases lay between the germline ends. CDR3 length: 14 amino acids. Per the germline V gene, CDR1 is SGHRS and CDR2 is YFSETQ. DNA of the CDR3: TGCGCCAGCAGCTCGGACAGTAACACCGGGGAGCTGTTTTTT. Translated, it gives CASSSDSNTGELFF.

CDR3 coding DNA: TGTGCCAGCAGTCAAAGCGGAAACTCCTACGAGCAGTACTTC. Translation: CASSQSGNSYEQYF. This chain links TRBV6-5 with TRBJ2-7; D perhaps matches TRBD2 (5 bases). The CDR3 extends over 14 amino acids. Per the germline V gene, CDR1 is MNHEY and CDR2 is SVGAGI. The V and J ends lost 5 bases and 0 bases respectively, with 11 bases between them.

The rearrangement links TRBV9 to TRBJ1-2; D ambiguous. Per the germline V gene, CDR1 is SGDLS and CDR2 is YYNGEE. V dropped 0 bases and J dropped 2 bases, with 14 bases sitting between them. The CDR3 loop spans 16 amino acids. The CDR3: CASSVGRGLANYGYTF. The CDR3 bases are TGTGCCAGCAGCGTAGGACGGGGTCTCGCGAACTATGGCTACACCTTC.

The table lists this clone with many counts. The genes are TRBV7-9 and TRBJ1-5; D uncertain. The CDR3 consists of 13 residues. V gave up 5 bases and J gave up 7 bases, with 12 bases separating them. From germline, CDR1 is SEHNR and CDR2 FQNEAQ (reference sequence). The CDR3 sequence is CASSIRPGQPQHF. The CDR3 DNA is TGTGCCAGCAGCATCAGACCCGGGCAGCCCCAGCATTTT.

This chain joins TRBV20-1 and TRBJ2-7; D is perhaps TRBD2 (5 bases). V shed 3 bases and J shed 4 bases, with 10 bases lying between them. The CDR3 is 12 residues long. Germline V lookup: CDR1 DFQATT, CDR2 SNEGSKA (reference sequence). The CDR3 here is CSASKSGYEQYF. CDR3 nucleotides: TGCAGTGCTAGTAAGTCGGGATACGAGCAGTACTTC.

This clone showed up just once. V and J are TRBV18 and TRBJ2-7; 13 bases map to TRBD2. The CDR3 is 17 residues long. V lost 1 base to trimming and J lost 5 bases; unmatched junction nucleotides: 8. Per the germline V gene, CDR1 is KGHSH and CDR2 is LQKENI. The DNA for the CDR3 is TGTGCCAGCTCACCACAGATACCCGGGACTAGCGGGAACGAGCAGTACTTC. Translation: CASSPQIPGTSGNEQYF.

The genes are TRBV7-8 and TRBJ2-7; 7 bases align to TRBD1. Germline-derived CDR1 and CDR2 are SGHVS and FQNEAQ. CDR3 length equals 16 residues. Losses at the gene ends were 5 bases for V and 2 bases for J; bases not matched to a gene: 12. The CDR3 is CASSRTSRTGAYEQYF. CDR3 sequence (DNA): TGTGCCAGCAGCCGCACGTCTCGTACAGGGGCCTACGAGCAGTACTTC.

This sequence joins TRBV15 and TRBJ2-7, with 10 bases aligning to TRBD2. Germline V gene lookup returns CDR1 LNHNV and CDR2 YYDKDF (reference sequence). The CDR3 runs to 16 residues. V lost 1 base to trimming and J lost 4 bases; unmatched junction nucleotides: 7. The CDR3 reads CATSRAGRTSGYEQYF. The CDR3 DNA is TGTGCCACCAGCAGAGCGGGCCGGACTAGCGGATACGAGCAGTACTTC. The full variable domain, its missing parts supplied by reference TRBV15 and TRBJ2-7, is DAMVIQNPRYQVTQFGKPVTLSCSQTLNHNVMYWYQQKSSQAPKLLFHYYDKDFNNEADTPDNFQSRRPNTSFCFLDIRSPGLGDTAMYLCATSRAGRTSGYEQYFGPGTRLTVT.

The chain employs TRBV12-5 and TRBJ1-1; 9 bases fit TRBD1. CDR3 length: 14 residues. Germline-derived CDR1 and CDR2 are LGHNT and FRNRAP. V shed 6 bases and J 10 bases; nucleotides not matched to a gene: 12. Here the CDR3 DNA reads TGTGCTAGTGGAAGGGACAGGGAAATAGGCCGAGCTTTCTTT. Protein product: CASGRDREIGRAFF. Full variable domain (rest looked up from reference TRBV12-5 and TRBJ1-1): DARVTQTPRHKVTEMGQEVTMRCQPILGHNTVFWYRQTMMQGLELLAYFRNRAPLDDSGMPKDRFSAEMPDATLATLKIQPSEPRDSAVYFCASGRDREIGRAFFGQGTRLTVV.

The CDR3 DNA is TGTGCCAGCAGTCGAGCGGGAGGCTCCTACAATGAGCAGTTCTTC. It yields the protein CASSRAGGSYNEQFF. This rearrangement joins TRBV6-6 to TRBJ2-1; TRBD2 matches at 9 bases. The V and J ends lost 5 bases and 0 bases, in that order; junction bases with no gene match: 2. The CDR3 is 15 residues long. Germline V gene lookup returns CDR1 MNHNY and CDR2 SVGAGI (reference sequence).

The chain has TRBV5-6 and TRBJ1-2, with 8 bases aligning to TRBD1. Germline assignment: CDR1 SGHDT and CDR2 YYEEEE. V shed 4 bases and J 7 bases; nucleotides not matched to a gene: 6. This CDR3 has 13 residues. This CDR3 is CASSTGTGSGYTF. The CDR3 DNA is TGTGCCAGCAGCACCGGGACAGGATCTGGCTACACCTTC. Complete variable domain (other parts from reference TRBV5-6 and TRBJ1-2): DAGVTQSPTHLIKTRGQQVTLRCSPKSGHDTVSWYQQALGQGPQFIFQYYEEEERQRGNFPDRFSGHQFPNYSSELNVNALLLGDSALYLCASSTGTGSGYTFGSGTRLTVV.

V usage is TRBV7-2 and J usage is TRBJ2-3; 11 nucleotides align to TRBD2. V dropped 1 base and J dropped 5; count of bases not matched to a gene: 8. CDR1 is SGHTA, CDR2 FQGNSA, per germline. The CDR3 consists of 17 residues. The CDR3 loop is CASSLERSGRVLDTQYF. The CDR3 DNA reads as TGTGCCAGCAGCTTAGAGCGTAGCGGGAGGGTTTTAGATACGCAGTATTTT. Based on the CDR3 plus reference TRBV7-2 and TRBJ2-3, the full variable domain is GAGVSQSPSNKVTEKGKDVELRCDPISGHTALYWYRQSLGQGLEFLIYFQGNSAPDKSGLPSDRFSAERTGGSVSTLTIQRTQQEDSAVYLCASSLERSGRVLDTQYFGPGTRLTVL.

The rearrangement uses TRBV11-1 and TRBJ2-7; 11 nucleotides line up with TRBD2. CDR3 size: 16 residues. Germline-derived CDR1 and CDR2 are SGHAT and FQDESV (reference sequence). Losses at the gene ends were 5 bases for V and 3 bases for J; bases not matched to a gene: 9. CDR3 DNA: TGTGCCAGCAGCCCCGCGGCTAGCGGGAGGTACTACGAGCAGTACTTC. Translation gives CASSPAASGRYYEQYF.